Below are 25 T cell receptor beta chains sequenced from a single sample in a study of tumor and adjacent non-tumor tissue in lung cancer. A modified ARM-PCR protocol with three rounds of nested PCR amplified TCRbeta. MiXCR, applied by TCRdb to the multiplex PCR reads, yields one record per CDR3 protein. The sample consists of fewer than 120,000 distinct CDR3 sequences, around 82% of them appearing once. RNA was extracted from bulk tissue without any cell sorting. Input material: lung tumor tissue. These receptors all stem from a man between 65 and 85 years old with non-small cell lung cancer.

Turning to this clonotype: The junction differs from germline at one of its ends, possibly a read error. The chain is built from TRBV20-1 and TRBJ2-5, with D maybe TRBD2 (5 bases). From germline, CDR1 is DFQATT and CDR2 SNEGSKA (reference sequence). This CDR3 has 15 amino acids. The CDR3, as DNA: TGCAGTGTTAGAAATAGCGACCTCCGAAGGGAGACCAAGTACTTC. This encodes CSVRNSDLRRETKYF.

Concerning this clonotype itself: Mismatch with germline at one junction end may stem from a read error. CDR3 amino acids: CASGRGVRETHYF. The DNA of the CDR3 is TGTGCTAGTGGTAGGGGGGTGCGGGAGACCCATTACTTC. The chain couples TRBV12-5 to TRBJ2-5; the D gene is possibly TRBD2 (7 bases). The CDR3 is made up of 13 amino acids. Per the germline V gene, CDR1 is LGHNT and CDR2 is FRNRAP. Full variable domain (remainder filled in from reference TRBV12-5 and TRBJ2-5): DARVTQTPRHKVTEMGQEVTMRCQPILGHNTVFWYRQTMMQGLELLAYFRNRAPLDDSGMPKDRFSAEMPDATLATLKIQPSEPRDSAVYFCASGRGVRETHYFGPGTRLLVL.

The CDR3, as DNA: TGTGCCAGCAGTGAAATCCCAGGGGACATGGCAACCGAAGCTTTCTTT. Translating it yields CASSEIPGDMATEAFF. The rearrangement links TRBV6-1 to TRBJ1-1; a possible D gene is TRBD1 (6 bases). The CDR3 consists of 16 residues. V was pared by 2 bases and J by 8 bases, with 21 bases between. Germline lookup yields CDR1 MNHNS and CDR2 SASEGT.

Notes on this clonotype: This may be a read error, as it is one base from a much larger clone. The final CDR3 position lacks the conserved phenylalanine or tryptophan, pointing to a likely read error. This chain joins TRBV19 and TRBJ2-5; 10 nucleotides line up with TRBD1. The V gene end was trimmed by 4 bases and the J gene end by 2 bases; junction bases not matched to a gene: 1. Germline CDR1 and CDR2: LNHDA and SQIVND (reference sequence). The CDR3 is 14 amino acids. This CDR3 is CASSTDRGQETQYY. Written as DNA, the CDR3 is TGTGCCAGTAGTACGGACAGGGGGCAAGAGACCCAGTACTAC.

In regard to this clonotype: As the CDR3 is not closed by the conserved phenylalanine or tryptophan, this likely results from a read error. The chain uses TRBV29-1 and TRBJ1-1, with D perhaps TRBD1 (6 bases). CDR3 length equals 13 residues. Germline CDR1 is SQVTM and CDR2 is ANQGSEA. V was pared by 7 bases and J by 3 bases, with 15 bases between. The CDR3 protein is CSGDGTKYTEAFS. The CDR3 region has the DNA TGCAGCGGTGACGGGACAAAATACACTGAAGCTTTCTCT.

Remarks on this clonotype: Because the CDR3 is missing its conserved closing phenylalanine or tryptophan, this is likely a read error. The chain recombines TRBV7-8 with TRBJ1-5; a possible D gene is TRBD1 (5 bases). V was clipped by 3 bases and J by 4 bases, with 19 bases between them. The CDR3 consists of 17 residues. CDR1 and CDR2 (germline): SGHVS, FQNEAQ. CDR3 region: CASSLGLGQLLNQPQHL. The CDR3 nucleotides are TGTGCCAGCAGCTTGGGGCTCGGGCAGCTTCTGAATCAGCCCCAGCATCTT.

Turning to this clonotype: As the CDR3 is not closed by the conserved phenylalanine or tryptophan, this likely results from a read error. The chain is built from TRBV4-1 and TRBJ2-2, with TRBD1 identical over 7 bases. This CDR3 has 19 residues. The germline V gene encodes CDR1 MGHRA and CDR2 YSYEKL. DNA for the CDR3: TGCGCCAGCAGGCCATGCGGAATAAGGGGGCATTCGAACACCGGGGAACTGTTTATT. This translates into CASRPCGIRGHSNTGELFI.

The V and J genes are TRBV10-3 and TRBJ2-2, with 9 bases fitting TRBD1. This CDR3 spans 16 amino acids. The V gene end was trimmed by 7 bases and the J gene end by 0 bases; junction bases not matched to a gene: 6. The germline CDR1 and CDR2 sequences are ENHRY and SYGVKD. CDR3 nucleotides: TGTGCCATCAAACCCACAGGGGGCCCGAACACCGGGGAGCTGTTTTTT. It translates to CAIKPTGGPNTGELFF.

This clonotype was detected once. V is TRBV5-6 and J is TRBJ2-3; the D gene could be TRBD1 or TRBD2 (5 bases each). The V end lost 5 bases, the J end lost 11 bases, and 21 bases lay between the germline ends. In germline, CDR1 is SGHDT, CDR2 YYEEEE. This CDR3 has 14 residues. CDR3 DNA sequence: TGTGCCAGCAGTTACAGGCTAGCCGGAGATGTGCAGTATTTT. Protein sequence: CASSYRLAGDVQYF.

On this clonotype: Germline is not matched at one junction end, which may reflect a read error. The DNA for the CDR3 is TGCGACAGCAGCCAGGCGACAAGGGGGATGAACACTGAAGCTTTCTTT. Residues: CDSSQATRGMNTEAFF. This chain links TRBV5-1 with TRBJ1-1; maybe TRBD1 (6 bases). The CDR3 is 16 amino acids. Germline V CDR1 and CDR2: SGHRS, YFSETQ.

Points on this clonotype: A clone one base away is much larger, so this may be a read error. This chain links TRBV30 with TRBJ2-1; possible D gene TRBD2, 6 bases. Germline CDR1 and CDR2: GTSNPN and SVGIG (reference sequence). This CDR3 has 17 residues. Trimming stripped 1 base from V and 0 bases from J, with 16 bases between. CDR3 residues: CAWSGWSGRSSYNEQFF. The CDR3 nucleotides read TGTGCCTGGAGTGGCTGGAGCGGGCGTAGCTCCTACAATGAGCAGTTCTTC.

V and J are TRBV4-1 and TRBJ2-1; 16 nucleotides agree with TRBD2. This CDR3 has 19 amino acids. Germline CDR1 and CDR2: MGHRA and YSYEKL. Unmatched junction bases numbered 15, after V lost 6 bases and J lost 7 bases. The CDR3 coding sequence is TGCGCCAGCAGTCATCAGGGACTAGCGGGGGGGCCAGGTATAAATGAGCAGTTCTTC. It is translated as CASSHQGLAGGPGINEQFF.

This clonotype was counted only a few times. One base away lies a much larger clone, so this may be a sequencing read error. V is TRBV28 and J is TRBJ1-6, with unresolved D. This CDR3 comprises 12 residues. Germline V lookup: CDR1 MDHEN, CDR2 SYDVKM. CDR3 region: CVSTEYNSPLHF. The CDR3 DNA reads TGTGTCAGCACGGAGTACAATTCACCCCTCCACTTT.

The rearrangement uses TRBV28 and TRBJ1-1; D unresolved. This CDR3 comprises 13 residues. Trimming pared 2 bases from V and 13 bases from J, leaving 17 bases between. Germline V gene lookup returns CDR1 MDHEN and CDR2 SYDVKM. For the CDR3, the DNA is TGTGCCAGCAGTTTAGAGGTGGGAACTAAAGTTTTCTTT. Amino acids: CASSLEVGTKVFF. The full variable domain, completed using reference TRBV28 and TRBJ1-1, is DVKVTQSSRYLVKRTGEKVFLECVQDMDHENMFWYRQDPGLGLRLIYFSYDVKMKEKGDIPEGYSVSREKKERFSLILESASTNQTSMYLCASSLEVGTKVFFGQGTRLTVV.

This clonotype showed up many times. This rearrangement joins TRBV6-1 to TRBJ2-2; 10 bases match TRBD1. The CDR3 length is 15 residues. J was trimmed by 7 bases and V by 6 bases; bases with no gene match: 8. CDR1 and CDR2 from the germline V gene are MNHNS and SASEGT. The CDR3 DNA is TGTGCCAGCAGGGAGGGGACAGGGGACAGCGGGGAGCTGTTTTTT. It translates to CASREGTGDSGELFF.

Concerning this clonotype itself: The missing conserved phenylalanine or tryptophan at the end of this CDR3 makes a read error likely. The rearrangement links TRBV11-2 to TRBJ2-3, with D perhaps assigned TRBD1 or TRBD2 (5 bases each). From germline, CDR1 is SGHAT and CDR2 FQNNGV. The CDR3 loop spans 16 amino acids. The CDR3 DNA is TGTGCCAGCAGCTTAACTCAGGGTGGAGGCACAGGTACGCAGTATTAT. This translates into CASSLTQGGGTGTQYY.

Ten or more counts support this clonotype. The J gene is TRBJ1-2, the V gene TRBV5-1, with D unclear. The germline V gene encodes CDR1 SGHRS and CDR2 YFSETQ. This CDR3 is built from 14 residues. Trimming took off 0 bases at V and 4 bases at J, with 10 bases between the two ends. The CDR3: CASSLGPSLYGYTF. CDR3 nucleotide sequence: TGCGCCAGCAGCTTGGGTCCCAGCCTCTATGGCTACACCTTC.

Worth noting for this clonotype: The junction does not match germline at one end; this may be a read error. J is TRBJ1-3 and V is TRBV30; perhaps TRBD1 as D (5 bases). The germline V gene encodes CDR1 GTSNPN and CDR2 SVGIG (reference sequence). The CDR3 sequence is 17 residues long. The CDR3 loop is CAWNVPKGPISGNTTYF. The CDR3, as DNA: TGTGCCTGGAATGTACCTAAGGGGCCGATATCTGGAAACACCACATATTTT.

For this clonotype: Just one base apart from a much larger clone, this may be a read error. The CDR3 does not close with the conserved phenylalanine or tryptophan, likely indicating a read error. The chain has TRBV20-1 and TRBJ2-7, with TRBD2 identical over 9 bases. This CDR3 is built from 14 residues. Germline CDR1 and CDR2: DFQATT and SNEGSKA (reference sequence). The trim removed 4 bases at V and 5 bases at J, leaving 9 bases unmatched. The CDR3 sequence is CSATQRGAADEQYL. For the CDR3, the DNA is TGCAGTGCTACACAGCGGGGGGCCGCGGACGAGCAGTACCTC.

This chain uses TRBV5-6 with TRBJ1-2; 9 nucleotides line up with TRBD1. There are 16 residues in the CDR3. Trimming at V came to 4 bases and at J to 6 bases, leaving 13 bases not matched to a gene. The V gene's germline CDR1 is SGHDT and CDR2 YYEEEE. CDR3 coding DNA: TGTGCCAGCAGCATTTTGTACAGGGGGCTGACAGATGGCTACACCTTC. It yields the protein CASSILYRGLTDGYTF.

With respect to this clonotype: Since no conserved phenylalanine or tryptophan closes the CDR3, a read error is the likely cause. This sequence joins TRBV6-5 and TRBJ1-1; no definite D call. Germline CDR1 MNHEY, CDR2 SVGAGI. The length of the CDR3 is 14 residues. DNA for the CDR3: TGTACCAGCAGTATAGGAGACTTGGGCACTGAAGCTTTCTCT. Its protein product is CTSSIGDLGTEAFS.

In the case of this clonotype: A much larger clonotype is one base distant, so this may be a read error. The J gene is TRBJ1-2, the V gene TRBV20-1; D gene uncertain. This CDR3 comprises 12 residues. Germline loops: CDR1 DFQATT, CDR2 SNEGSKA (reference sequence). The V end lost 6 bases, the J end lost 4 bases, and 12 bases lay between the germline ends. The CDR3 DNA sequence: TGCAGTGCCGAAAGAACTTTCTATGGCTACACCTTC. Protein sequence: CSAERTFYGYTF.

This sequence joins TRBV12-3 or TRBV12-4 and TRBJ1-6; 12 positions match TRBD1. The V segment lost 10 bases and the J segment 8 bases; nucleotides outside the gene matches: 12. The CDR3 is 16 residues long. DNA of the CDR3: TGTGCCAATACCTCCGGGACAGGGGGCTGTTATTCACCCCTCCACTTT. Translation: CANTSGTGGCYSPLHF.

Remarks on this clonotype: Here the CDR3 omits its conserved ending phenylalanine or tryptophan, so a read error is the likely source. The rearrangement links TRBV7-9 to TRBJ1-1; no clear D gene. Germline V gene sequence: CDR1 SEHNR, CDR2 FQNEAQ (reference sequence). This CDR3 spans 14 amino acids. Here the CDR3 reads CSSSFSIVGDEAFY. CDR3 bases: TGTTCCAGCAGCTTTAGTATCGTGGGCGATGAAGCTTTCTAT.

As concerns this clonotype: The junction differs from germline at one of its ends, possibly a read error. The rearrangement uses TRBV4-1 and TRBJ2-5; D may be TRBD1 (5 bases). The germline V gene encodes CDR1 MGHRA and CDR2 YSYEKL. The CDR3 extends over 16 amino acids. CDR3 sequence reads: CASGQDGRDPQETQYF. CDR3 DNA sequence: TGCGCCAGCGGCCAAGACGGCAGGGATCCTCAAGAGACCCAGTACTTC.